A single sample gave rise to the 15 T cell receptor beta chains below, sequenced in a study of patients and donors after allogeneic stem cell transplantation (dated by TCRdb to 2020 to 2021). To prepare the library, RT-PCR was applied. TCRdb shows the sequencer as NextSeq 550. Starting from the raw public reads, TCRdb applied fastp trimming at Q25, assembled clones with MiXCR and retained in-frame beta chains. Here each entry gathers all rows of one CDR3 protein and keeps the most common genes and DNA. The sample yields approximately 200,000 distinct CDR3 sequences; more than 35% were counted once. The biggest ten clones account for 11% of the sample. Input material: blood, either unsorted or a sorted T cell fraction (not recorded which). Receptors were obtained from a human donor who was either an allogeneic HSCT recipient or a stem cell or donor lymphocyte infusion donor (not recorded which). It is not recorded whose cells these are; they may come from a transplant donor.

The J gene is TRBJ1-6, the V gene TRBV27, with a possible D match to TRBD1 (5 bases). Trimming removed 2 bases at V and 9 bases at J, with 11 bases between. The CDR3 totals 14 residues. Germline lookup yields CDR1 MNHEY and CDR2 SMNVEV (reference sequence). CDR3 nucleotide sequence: TGTGCCAGCAGTTTAAGGGGAGGGAGTTCACCCCTCCACTTT. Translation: CASSLRGGSSPLHF.

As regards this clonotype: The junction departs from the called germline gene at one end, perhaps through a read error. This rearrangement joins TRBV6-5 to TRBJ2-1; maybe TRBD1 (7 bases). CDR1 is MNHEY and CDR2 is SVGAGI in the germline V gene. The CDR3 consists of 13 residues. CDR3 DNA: TGTGCCAGCAGTTACTCGGAGGGGGCACCGAAAATCTTC. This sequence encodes CASSYSEGAPKIF.

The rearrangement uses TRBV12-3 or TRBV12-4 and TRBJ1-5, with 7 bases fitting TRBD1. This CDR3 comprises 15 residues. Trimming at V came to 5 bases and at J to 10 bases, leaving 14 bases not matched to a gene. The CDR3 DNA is TGTGCCAGCAGTCGCCAAGAGGGGGCGAGGGGACCCCAGCATTTT. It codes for CASSRQEGARGPQHF.

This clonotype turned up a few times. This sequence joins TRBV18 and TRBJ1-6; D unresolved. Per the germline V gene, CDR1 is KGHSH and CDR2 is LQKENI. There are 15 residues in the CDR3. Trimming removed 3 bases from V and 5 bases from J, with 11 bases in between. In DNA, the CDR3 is TGTGCCAGCTCACCCATCGACGGAAATAATTCACCCCTCCACTTT. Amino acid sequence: CASSPIDGNNSPLHF.

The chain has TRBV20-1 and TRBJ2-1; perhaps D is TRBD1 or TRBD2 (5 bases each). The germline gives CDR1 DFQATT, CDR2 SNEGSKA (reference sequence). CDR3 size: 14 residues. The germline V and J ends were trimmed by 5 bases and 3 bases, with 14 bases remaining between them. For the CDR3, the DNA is TGCAGTGCTCAGAAGGCAGGGAGCTACAATGAGCAGTTCTTC. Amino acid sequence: CSAQKAGSYNEQFF.

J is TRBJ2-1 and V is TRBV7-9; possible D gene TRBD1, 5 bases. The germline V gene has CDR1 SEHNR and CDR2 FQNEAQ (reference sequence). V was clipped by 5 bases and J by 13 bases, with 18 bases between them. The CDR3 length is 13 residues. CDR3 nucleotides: TGTGCCAGCAGCCCTGGGGCAGCAATGGGCCAGTTCTTC. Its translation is CASSPGAAMGQFF.

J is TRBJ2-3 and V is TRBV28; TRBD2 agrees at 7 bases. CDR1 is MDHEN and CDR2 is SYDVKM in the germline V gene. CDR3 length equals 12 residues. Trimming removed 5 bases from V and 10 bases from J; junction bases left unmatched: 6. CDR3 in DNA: TGTGCCAGCAGTCTCGGACTAGTGGCGCAGTATTTT. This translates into CASSLGLVAQYF.

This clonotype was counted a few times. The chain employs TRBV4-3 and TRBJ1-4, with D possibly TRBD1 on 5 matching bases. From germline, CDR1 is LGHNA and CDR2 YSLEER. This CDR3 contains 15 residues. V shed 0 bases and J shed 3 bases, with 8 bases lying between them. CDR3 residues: CASSQDSGANEKLFF. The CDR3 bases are TGCGCCAGCAGCCAAGATTCGGGGGCTAATGAAAAACTGTTTTTT.

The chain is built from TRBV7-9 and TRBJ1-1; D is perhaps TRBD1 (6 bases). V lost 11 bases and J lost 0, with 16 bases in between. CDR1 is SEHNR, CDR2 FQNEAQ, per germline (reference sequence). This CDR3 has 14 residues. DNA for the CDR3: TGTGCCTCTGCAGGGCAGGGGTTGAACACTGAAGCTTTCTTT. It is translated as CASAGQGLNTEAFF.

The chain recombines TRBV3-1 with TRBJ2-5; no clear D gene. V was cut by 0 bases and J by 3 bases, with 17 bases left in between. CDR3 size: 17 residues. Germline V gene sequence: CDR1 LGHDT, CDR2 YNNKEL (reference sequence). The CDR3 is CASSQDLVTENEETQYF. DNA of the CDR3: TGTGCCAGCAGCCAAGACCTGGTGACCGAAAACGAAGAGACCCAGTACTTC.

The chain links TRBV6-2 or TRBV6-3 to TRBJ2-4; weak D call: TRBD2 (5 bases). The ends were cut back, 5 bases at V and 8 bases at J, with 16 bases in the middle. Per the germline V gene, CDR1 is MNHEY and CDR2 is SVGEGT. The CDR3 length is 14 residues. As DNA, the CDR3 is TGTGCCAGCAGTCCCCCGGGAAGGGAACACATTCAGTACTTC. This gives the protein CASSPPGREHIQYF.

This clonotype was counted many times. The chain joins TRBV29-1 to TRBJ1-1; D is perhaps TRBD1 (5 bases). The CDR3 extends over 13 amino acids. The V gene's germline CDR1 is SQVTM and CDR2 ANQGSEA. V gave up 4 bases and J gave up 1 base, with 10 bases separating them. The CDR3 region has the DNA TGCAGCGTTGGACCTACAGGGAACACTGAAGCTTTCTTT. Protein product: CSVGPTGNTEAFF. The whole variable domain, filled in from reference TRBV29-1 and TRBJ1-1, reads SAVISQKPSRDICQRGTSLTIQCQVDSQVTMMFWYRQQPGQSLTLIATANQGSEATYESGFVIDKFPISRPNLTFSTLTVSNMSPEDSSIYLCSVGPTGNTEAFFGQGTRLTVV.

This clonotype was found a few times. The CDR3 bases are TGCAGTGCTAGAGACACACAGGGGGATACTGAAGCTTTCTTT. Protein: CSARDTQGDTEAFF. The J gene is TRBJ1-1, the V gene TRBV20-1; 8 bases map to TRBD1. The V and J ends lost 0 bases and 5 bases, in that order; junction bases with no gene match: 5. The CDR3 runs to 14 residues. The V gene's germline CDR1 is DFQATT and CDR2 SNEGSKA (reference sequence).

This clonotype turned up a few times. The CDR3 protein is CSANTGVDTEAFF. In DNA, the CDR3 is TGCAGTGCTAACACAGGGGTAGACACTGAAGCTTTCTTT. The rearrangement joins TRBV20-1 to TRBJ1-1; 7 bases align to TRBD1. Germline-derived CDR1 and CDR2 are DFQATT and SNEGSKA (reference sequence). The trim removed 4 bases at V and 3 bases at J, leaving 5 bases unmatched. The CDR3 consists of 13 residues.

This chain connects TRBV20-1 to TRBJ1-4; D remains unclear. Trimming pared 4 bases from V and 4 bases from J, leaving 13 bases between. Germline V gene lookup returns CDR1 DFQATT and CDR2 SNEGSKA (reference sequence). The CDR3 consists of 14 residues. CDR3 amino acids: CSATPGIRNEKLFF. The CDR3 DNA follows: TGCAGTGCTACCCCCGGGATACGTAATGAAAAACTGTTTTTT.